This T cell receptor (beta chain) is drawn from a study of shared clonotypes between healthy human individuals. Findings and limits, study-wide: The study drew on few donors, limiting represented genetic and exposure-history diversity.

As for this clone: Its antigen is not known.

Sorted subsets were amplified in replicate PCRs using approximately 200 ng DNA, some 31,000 T cell genomes. Original data processing: ImmunoSEQ gave junction-only sequences without quality scores, so filtering differed. Generated by immunoSEQ multiplex PCR, the TCRdb table keeps only in-frame clones and is missing some. Clone size and the V and J calls come from that table; the DNA yielded D and trimming. Counted here are around 2.1 million clones, more than 90% occurring once; the ten biggest clones make up around 0.13%. The sequence derives from a man younger than 35 in good health. Sequencing input: naive CD4+ T cells sorted from blood. As for subset: CD45RA+ positively selected.

In DNA form, the CDR3 reads TGTGCCATCAGTGAGTCCCCGGCTAGCTCCTACGAGCAGTACTTC. Encoded protein: CAISESPASSYEQYF. The rearrangement links TRBV10-3 to TRBJ2-7, with D unresolved. The CDR3 has 15 amino acids. Per the germline V gene, CDR1 is ENHRY and CDR2 is SYGVKD. Trimming left V 0 bases short and J 0 bases short, with 9 bases between.